Listed below are T cell receptor beta chains from one sample, sequenced in a study of CD8+CD57+ T cells in acquired aplastic anemia. TCRdb itself ran the reads through MiXCR, one entry per CDR3 protein. The table has approximately 170,000 distinct CDR3 sequences, about 64% seen once. The source material was sorted CD4+, CD8+, or CD8+CD57+ T cells (not recorded which) from PBMCs. The receptors here all came from a human donor in good health. Each CDR3 is given with its conserved first and last residue. The D gene is left open where the match is weak. The size entry is marked missing in some rows and otherwise reads once, few, many or a size class.

CASSFLTASNEKLFF TGTGCCAGCAGTTTCCTGACAGCCTCTAATGAAAAACTGTTTTTT TRBJ1-4 . TRBV28 .
CATTGSSTGELFF TGTGCCACCACAGGGTCGTCTACCGGGGAGCTGTTTTTT TRBJ2-2 . TRBV24-1 .
CASRPGVISSYNEQFF TGTGCCAGCAGACCAGGGGTAATAAGCTCCTACAATGAGCAGTTCTTC TRBJ2-1 . TRBV27 .
CAISDGQGTTEAFF TGTGCCATCAGTGACGGACAGGGGACCACTGAAGCTTTCTTT TRBJ1-1 TRBD1 TRBV10-3 .
CATSDSRMADTQYF TGTGCCACCAGTGATTCGCGTATGGCAGATACGCAGTATTTT TRBJ2-3 . TRBV24-1 .
CASSITGGTEAFF TGTGCCAGTAGTATCACAGGGGGCACTGAAGCTTTCTTT TRBJ1-1 TRBD1 TRBV19 many
CSVGGKPGNTIYF TGCAGCGTTGGGGGGAAACCTGGAAACACCATATATTTT TRBJ1-3 . TRBV29-1 once
CASSAGRQQFYEQYF TGTGCCAGCAGTGCGGGGCGGCAGCAGTTCTACGAGCAGTACTTC TRBJ2-7 . TRBV2 .
CASSYSRVEQYF TGTGCCAGCAGTTACTCGAGGGTGGAGCAGTACTTC TRBJ2-7 . TRBV19 .
CASSKDSSNEKLFF TGTGCCAGCAGTAAGGACAGCTCTAATGAAAAACTGTTTTTT TRBJ1-4 . TRBV2 .
CASSPSGRDYSYEQYF TGCGCCAGCTCACCCAGCGGGAGGGATTACTCCTACGAGCAGTACTTC TRBJ2-7 TRBD2 TRBV10-1 .
CSATWTGEKLFF TGCAGTGCTACATGGACAGGGGAAAAACTGTTTTTT TRBJ1-4 TRBD1 TRBV20-1 many
CATSRFPPGTVTDSEQFF TGTGCCACCAGCAGATTCCCTCCCGGGACAGTGACGGATAGTGAGCAGTTCTTC TRBJ2-1 TRBD1 TRBV15 .
CASGGQDLNQPQHF TGCGCCAGCGGGGGACAGGATCTGAATCAGCCCCAGCATTTT TRBJ1-5 TRBD1 TRBV10-2 .
CASSFWENTEAFF TGTGCCAGCAGCTTTTGGGAGAACACTGAAGCTTTCTTT TRBJ1-1 . TRBV11-2 .
CASSLLFGSQRERETQYF TGTGCCAGCAGCTTGCTATTCGGTTCCCAGCGGGAACGGGAGACCCAGTACTTC TRBJ2-5 TRBD2 TRBV7-3 .
CASSLSTSGGAEQYF TGTGCCAGCAGCTTATCGACTAGCGGGGGGGCAGAGCAGTACTTC TRBJ2-7 TRBD2 TRBV7-2 .
CASSAGTDTQYF TGTGCCAGCAGTGCTGGCACAGATACGCAGTATTTT TRBJ2-3 . TRBV7-9 .
CASQDGLMNTEAFF TGCGCCAGCCAAGATGGGTTAATGAACACTGAAGCTTTCTTT TRBJ1-1 . TRBV4-3 .
CASSLGLAGVNEQFF TGTGCCAGCAGTTTAGGACTAGCGGGAGTCAATGAGCAGTTCTTC TRBJ2-1 TRBD2 TRBV12-3/TRBV12-4 .
CASSNRQGYQETQYF TGTGCCAGCAGCAATAGACAGGGGTACCAAGAGACCCAGTACTTC TRBJ2-5 TRBD1 TRBV9 once
CASSLGTGSNQPQHF TGTGCCAGCAGCTTGGGGACAGGGAGCAATCAGCCCCAGCATTTT TRBJ1-5 TRBD1 TRBV7-9 many
CAGSLRTGLGYEQYF TGTGCCGGCAGTTTGCGGACAGGGCTGGGGTACGAGCAGTACTTC TRBJ2-7 TRBD1 TRBV7-8 .
CASSHIGQGYEQYF TGTGCCAGCAGCCATATAGGACAGGGCTACGAGCAGTACTTC TRBJ2-7 TRBD1 TRBV7-8 .
CASSQGLAAHTDTQYF TGTGCCAGCAGCCAAGGACTAGCGGCCCACACAGATACGCAGTATTTT TRBJ2-3 TRBD2 TRBV3-1 few
CASSLEGVGGGSPLHF TGTGCCAGCAGCTTAGAGGGTGTTGGGGGGGGGTCACCCCTCCACTTT TRBJ1-6 . TRBV11-2 .
CSTALVQGTDTQYF TGCAGCACTGCTTTGGTGCAGGGGACAGATACGCAGTATTTT TRBJ2-3 . TRBV29-1 .
CATAPPGGQETQYF TGTGCCACGGCCCCCCCCGGGGGACAAGAGACCCAGTACTTC TRBJ2-5 . TRBV2 .
CASSYGGGRGAGELFF TGTGCCAGCAGTTACGGGGGGGGCCGTGGGGCCGGGGAGCTGTTTTTT TRBJ2-2 . TRBV6-5 few
CASSPSGTTNTGELFF TGTGCCAGCAGCCCATCCGGGACTACGAACACCGGGGAGCTGTTTTTT TRBJ2-2 TRBD2 TRBV7-9 .
CASRSGRNEQFF TGCGCCAGCAGGAGCGGACGGAATGAGCAGTTCTTC TRBJ2-1 . TRBV5-1 .
CASSPRGDGRGYEQYF TGTGCCAGCAGTCCTAGGGGAGACGGGCGTGGTTACGAGCAGTACTTC TRBJ2-7 . TRBV7-3 .
CASSTRQGAYNEQFF TGTGCCAGCAGCACCCGACAGGGTGCCTACAATGAGCAGTTCTTC TRBJ2-1 TRBD1 TRBV6-5 .
CASREIGTSGQETQYF TGTGCCAGTAGGGAGATAGGGACTAGCGGCCAAGAGACCCAGTACTTC TRBJ2-5 TRBD2 TRBV19 .
CASSPDRGGYTF TGTGCCAGCAGCCCTGACAGGGGTGGCTACACCTTC TRBJ1-2 TRBD1 TRBV28 few
CAISELSAVFYEQYF TGTGCCATCAGTGAGCTAAGCGCCGTCTTCTACGAGCAGTACTTC TRBJ2-7 . TRBV10-3 once
CSARHGTDSEKLFF TGCAGTGCCCGGCACGGGACAGACAGCGAAAAACTGTTTTTT TRBJ1-4 TRBD1 TRBV20-1 .
CASSVQGTNTEAFF TGTGCCAGTAGTGTACAGGGGACGAACACTGAAGCTTTCTTT TRBJ1-1 TRBD1 TRBV19 few
CASSKQGGKAEQYF TGTGCCAGCAGCAAACAGGGGGGAAAGGCCGAGCAGTACTTC TRBJ2-7 TRBD1 TRBV7-9 few
CASSQDPSGSGDEQFF TGTGCCAGCAGCCAAGATCCTAGCGGGAGCGGCGATGAGCAGTTCTTC TRBJ2-1 TRBD2 TRBV3-1 few
CASSMEREGYNEQFF TGTGCCAGTAGTATGGAGCGGGAGGGATACAATGAGCAGTTCTTC TRBJ2-1 TRBD2 TRBV19 .
CASSLEGGGVVEQFF TGTGCCAGCAGCTTAGAGGGCGGGGGGGTGGTTGAGCAGTTCTTC TRBJ2-1 TRBD2 TRBV7-9 few
CASSPGQVSNQPQHF TGTGCCAGTAGTCCCGGACAGGTTAGCAATCAGCCCCAGCATTTT TRBJ1-5 TRBD1 TRBV19 .